A single sample is the source of the 24 T cell receptor beta chains below, sequenced in a study of CD8+ T cells in alopecia areata. The treatment was: oral pan-JAK inhibitor, 5-10 mg twice daily. RNA extraction and reverse transcription yielded cDNA as sequencing template. TCRdb keeps only in-frame clones here, not all; method: immunoSEQ multiplex PCR. Found here are approximately 280,000 clones, over 45% of them singletons; the top ten hold about 1.8%. This material consisted of CD4+ T cells sorted from blood, taken at week 24, from a patient treated with tofacitinib. These TCRs come from a human donor with alopecia areata.

The V gene is TRBV5-6, the J gene TRBJ2-1; 7 bases are a match to TRBD1. The CDR3 loop spans 16 amino acids. The V segment lost 1 base and the J segment 0 bases; nucleotides outside the gene matches: 4. The V gene's germline CDR1 is SGHDT and CDR2 YYEEEE. The CDR3 here is CASSLQTGISYNEQFF. DNA for the CDR3: TGTGCCAGCAGCTTGCAGACAGGGATCTCCTACAATGAGCAGTTCTTC.

This clone was detected once. This chain joins TRBV30 and TRBJ1-1; D gene ambiguous. Trimming stripped 0 bases from V and 3 bases from J, with 8 bases between. The germline gives CDR1 GTSNPN, CDR2 SVGIG (reference sequence). CDR3 size: 13 residues. DNA for the CDR3: TGTGCCTGGAGTGTACGGCAGGACACTGAAGCTTTCTTT. It specifies CAWSVRQDTEAFF.

This clone was detected a few times. The chain recombines TRBV2 with TRBJ1-1; tentative D call: TRBD1 (5 bases). Germline V gives CDR1 SNHLY, CDR2 FYNNEI. There are 14 residues in the CDR3. Trimming stripped 5 bases from V and 0 bases from J, with 10 bases between. The CDR3 loop is CASSYDSMNTEAFF. CDR3 sequence (DNA): TGTGCCAGCAGTTACGACAGCATGAACACTGAAGCTTTCTTT.

This clone has more than one count but fewer than ten. The rearrangement links TRBV9 to TRBJ2-7; D is possibly TRBD1 or TRBD2 (6 bases each). CDR3 length equals 12 residues. Germline CDR1 reads SGDLS; CDR2 reads YYNGEE. Trimming cost V 5 bases and J 6 bases, with 12 bases left between them. The CDR3 loop is CASSQGGLEQYF. In nucleotides, the CDR3 is TGTGCCAGCAGTCAAGGGGGGCTCGAGCAGTACTTC.

V usage is TRBV7-2 and J usage is TRBJ1-6; D gene uncertain. This CDR3 has 12 residues. V lost 2 bases, J lost 6 bases, and 2 bases lay in between. The germline V gene has CDR1 SGHTA and CDR2 FQGNSA. The CDR3 loop reads CASSLPNSPLHF. The CDR3 nucleotides read TGTGCCAGCAGCTTACCTAATTCACCCCTCCACTTT.

This clone was observed a few times. The V and J genes are TRBV29-1 and TRBJ2-7; TRBD1 matches 10 bases. The CDR3 is 14 residues long. J lost 6 bases, V lost 6 bases, and 11 bases had no gene match. The germline gives CDR1 SQVTM, CDR2 ANQGSEA. The DNA of the CDR3 is TGCAGCGTGCAAAGGGACAGGGGATCGGGCGAGCAGTACTTC. It translates to CSVQRDRGSGEQYF.

The chain is built from TRBV6-6 and TRBJ2-7, with D possibly called TRBD1 or TRBD2 (6 bases each). There are 14 residues in the CDR3. Between the trimmed V and J ends, which lost 6 bases and 0 bases, there was a span of 12 bases. The germline V gene has CDR1 MNHNY and CDR2 SVGAGI (reference sequence). The CDR3 loop reads CASRQGRNSYEQYF. The CDR3 nucleotides are TGTGCCAGCAGGCAGGGGAGGAACTCCTACGAGCAGTACTTC.

V usage is TRBV29-1 and J usage is TRBJ2-3; 7 bases agree with TRBD2. The V segment lost 3 bases and the J segment 0 bases; nucleotides outside the gene matches: 9. From germline, CDR1 is SQVTM and CDR2 ANQGSEA. CDR3 size: 16 residues. Here the CDR3 DNA reads TGCAGCGTTGAGCAGGGTCTAGCGGTGAGCACAGATACGCAGTATTTT. Translation: CSVEQGLAVSTDTQYF.

The rearrangement uses TRBV29-1 and TRBJ1-2; D remains ambiguous. V gave up 4 bases and J gave up 0 bases, with 9 bases separating them. Germline lookup yields CDR1 SQVTM and CDR2 ANQGSEA. The CDR3 totals 13 residues. CDR3 region: CSVGGTSNYGYTF. CDR3 DNA sequence: TGCAGCGTTGGCGGCACTTCTAACTATGGCTACACCTTC.

CDR3 sequence reads: CACQGRNQPQHF. CDR3 bases: TGTGCCTGCCAAGGACGCAATCAGCCCCAGCATTTT. The chain is built from TRBV6-1 and TRBJ1-5; D is unresolved. The CDR3 contains 12 residues. CDR1 is MNHNS and CDR2 is SASEGT in the germline V gene. Trimming stripped 11 bases from V and 2 bases from J, with 10 bases between.

This clone occurred a few times. This chain uses TRBV29-1 with TRBJ2-2; 7 nucleotides line up with TRBD2. The CDR3 has 13 residues. V shed 4 bases and J 4 bases; nucleotides not matched to a gene: 3. Germline V gives CDR1 SQVTM, CDR2 ANQGSEA. The CDR3 region has the DNA TGCAGCGTTGGGACTAGGCTCACCGGGGAGCTGTTTTTT. Translation: CSVGTRLTGELFF.

The V and J genes are TRBV29-1 and TRBJ1-2; TRBD1 agrees at 8 bases. CDR1 SQVTM and CDR2 ANQGSEA come from the germline V gene. V shed 4 bases, J shed 4 bases, and the junction held 5 bases outside the gene matches. The CDR3 has 13 amino acids. The CDR3 region has the DNA TGCAGCGTTGTAAGGGGACAGGTCTATGGCTACACCTTC. Its translation is CSVVRGQVYGYTF.

V gene TRBV29-1 combines with J gene TRBJ2-7; 8 positions match TRBD1. CDR3 length: 12 residues. V shed 6 bases, J shed 2 bases, and the junction held 3 bases outside the gene matches. Germline V gene lookup returns CDR1 SQVTM and CDR2 ANQGSEA. CDR3 sequence (DNA): TGCAGCGTGGCGACAGGGGCCTACGAGCAGTACTTC. Residues: CSVATGAYEQYF.

This rearrangement joins TRBV30 to TRBJ1-5; D is unresolved. The ends were cut back, 0 bases at V and 2 bases at J, with 5 bases in the middle. This CDR3 region has 13 residues. Germline V CDR1 and CDR2: GTSNPN, SVGIG (reference sequence). CDR3 region: CAWSVPGNQPQHF. The CDR3 nucleotides read TGTGCCTGGAGTGTACCAGGCAATCAGCCCCAGCATTTT.

About this clone: At one boundary the junction diverges from the germline segment, which might be a read error. The V call is TRBV20-1, the J call TRBJ2-4; D is unclear. Germline-derived CDR1 and CDR2 are DFQATT and SNEGSKA (reference sequence). The CDR3 contains 11 residues. CDR3 loop: CSAPRSDWMLF. In nucleotides, the CDR3 is TGCAGTGCCCCCCGATCGGATTGGATGCTCTTC.

V is TRBV6-6 and J is TRBJ1-1; D remains ambiguous. Germline V CDR1 and CDR2: MNHNY, SVGAGI (reference sequence). Trimming took 4 bases from V and 0 from J, leaving 12 bases between them. CDR3 length equals 15 residues. CDR3 nucleotide sequence: TGTGCCAGCAGTTCTTCTGGGGTCATGAACACTGAAGCTTTCTTT. Its translation: CASSSSGVMNTEAFF.

CDR3 sequence: CAWTFRRTGELFF. CDR3 coding DNA: TGTGCCTGGACCTTCCGGCGCACCGGGGAGCTGTTTTTT. V and J are TRBV30 and TRBJ2-2; D is ambiguous. V lost 4 bases and J 4 bases, leaving 10 bases between the germline ends. This CDR3 spans 13 amino acids. CDR1 and CDR2 from the germline V gene are GTSNPN and SVGIG (reference sequence).

The chain joins TRBV15 to TRBJ1-5, with 9 bases fitting TRBD1. The CDR3 is 14 residues long. The ends lost 3 bases at V and 4 bases at J; junction bases unmatched: 1. The V gene's germline CDR1 is LNHNV and CDR2 YYDKDF (reference sequence). The CDR3 region is CATSSGQGNQPQHF. The CDR3 DNA follows: TGTGCCACCAGCAGCGGACAGGGGAATCAGCCCCAGCATTTT.

The V call is TRBV11-1, the J call TRBJ2-4; the D gene is possibly TRBD2 (5 bases). The CDR3 has 14 amino acids. Germline CDR1 reads SGHAT; CDR2 reads FQDESV (reference sequence). The germline V and J ends were trimmed by 2 bases and 7 bases, with 12 bases remaining between them. This chain's CDR3 is CASSLTLAENIQYF. The CDR3 DNA is TGTGCCAGCAGCTTAACCCTAGCTGAGAACATTCAGTACTTC.

The V and J genes are TRBV7-2 and TRBJ2-5; 9 nucleotides match TRBD1. Germline V CDR1 and CDR2: SGHTA, FQGNSA. The CDR3 runs 19 residues. With V trimmed by 0 bases and J by 1 base, 12 bases remained unmatched. The CDR3 reads CASSLALKGQGMLQETQYF. Written as DNA, the CDR3 is TGTGCCAGCAGCTTAGCGTTGAAGGGACAGGGCATGCTCCAAGAGACCCAGTACTTC. Using reference TRBV7-2 and TRBJ2-5 for the parts outside the CDR3, the full variable domain is GAGVSQSPSNKVTEKGKDVELRCDPISGHTALYWYRQSLGQGLEFLIYFQGNSAPDKSGLPSDRFSAERTGGSVSTLTIQRTQQEDSAVYLCASSLALKGQGMLQETQYFGPGTRLLVL.

The chain carries TRBV9 and TRBJ1-2; a weak D match, TRBD1 (5 bases). The CDR3 is 14 amino acids. Germline V gives CDR1 SGDLS, CDR2 YYNGEE. The ends were cut back, 0 bases at V and 4 bases at J, with 10 bases in the middle. In DNA, the CDR3 is TGTGCCAGCAGCGTAGCCGGCAGGGCCTATGGCTACACCTTC. This codes for CASSVAGRAYGYTF.

The chain has TRBV9 and TRBJ2-7; 7 bases are a match to TRBD1. Germline V gene sequence: CDR1 SGDLS, CDR2 YYNGEE. The CDR3 is 15 amino acids. Trimming took 5 bases from V and 6 from J; bases not matched to a gene: 14. CDR3 sequence (DNA): TGTGCCAGCAGTATGACAGGGCTCCAAACATCCGAGCAGTACTTC. Its translation is CASSMTGLQTSEQYF.

A few counts support this clone. This chain links TRBV7-9 with TRBJ2-7; 9 bases agree with TRBD1. Germline V gene sequence: CDR1 SEHNR, CDR2 FQNEAQ (reference sequence). The CDR3 totals 16 residues. V was clipped by 5 bases and J by 5 bases; unmatched bases: 13. CDR3 region: CASSPWTGVPSDEQYF. CDR3 sequence (DNA): TGTGCCAGCAGCCCCTGGACAGGGGTCCCCTCAGACGAGCAGTACTTC. Filled out from reference TRBV7-9 and TRBJ2-7, the complete variable domain reads DTGVSQNPRHKITKRGQNVTFRCDPISEHNRLYWYRQTLGQGPEFLTYFQNEAQLEKSRLLSDRFSAERPKGSFSTLEIQRTEQGDSAMYLCASSPWTGVPSDEQYFGPGTRLTVT.

V and J are TRBV2 and TRBJ2-2, with TRBD2 as a possible D gene (5 bases). V lost 9 bases and J lost 3, with 11 bases in between. CDR3 length: 13 amino acids. CDR1 SNHLY and CDR2 FYNNEI come from the germline V gene. CDR3 bases: TGTGCCAGTTCAGTGGACTACACCGGGGAGCTGTTTTTT. Residues: CASSVDYTGELFF. The whole variable domain, filled in from reference TRBV2 and TRBJ2-2, reads EPEVTQTPSHQVTQMGQEVILRCVPISNHLYFYWYRQILGQKVEFLVSFYNNEISEKSEIFDDQFSVERPDGSNFTLKIRSTKLEDSAMYFCASSVDYTGELFFGEGSRLTVL.